A single sample gave rise to the 15 T cell receptor beta chains below, sequenced in a study of OX40 agonist ivuxolimab in advanced cancers. The table came from immunoSEQ multiplex PCR; TCRdb's copy has only in-frame clones and leaves some out. This table has nearly 55,000 clones, approximately 90% appearing once. The sample in question was CD4+ or CD8+ T cells sorted from blood, obtained in a trial of the OX40 agonist ivuxolimab. These receptors were taken from an adult with an advanced solid tumor such as melanoma, head and neck, liver or kidney cancer.

The CDR3 sequence is CASSFLGDQPQHF. The DNA for the CDR3 is TGTGCCAGCAGCTTCCTCGGCGATCAGCCCCAGCATTTT. The chain carries TRBV11-2 and TRBJ1-5, with D hard to call. CDR1 and CDR2 (germline): SGHAT, FQNNGV. The CDR3 runs to 13 residues. V was trimmed by 3 bases and J by 5 bases, leaving 8 bases between them.

Only one count was recorded for this clone. CDR3 DNA: TGCGCCAGCAGCTTGGGTGACTCGGGTAACTGGGGCTACACCTTC. This codes for CASSLGDSGNWGYTF. The chain combines TRBV5-1 with TRBJ1-2; D is uncertain. The CDR3 contains 15 residues. V was cut by 0 bases and J by 8 bases, with 17 bases left in between. The germline CDR1 and CDR2 sequences are SGHRS and YFSETQ.

The chain employs TRBV7-2 and TRBJ2-3; D perhaps matches TRBD2 (6 bases). This CDR3 spans 14 amino acids. The germline gives CDR1 SGHTA, CDR2 FQGNSA. V was pared by 3 bases and J by 3 bases, with 10 bases between. CDR3 DNA sequence: TGTGCCAGCAGCTTTAACGGGAGAACAGATACGCAGTATTTT. It is translated as CASSFNGRTDTQYF. The whole variable domain, remainder taken from reference TRBV7-2 and TRBJ2-3, is GAGVSQSPSNKVTEKGKDVELRCDPISGHTALYWYRQSLGQGLEFLIYFQGNSAPDKSGLPSDRFSAERTGGSVSTLTIQRTQQEDSAVYLCASSFNGRTDTQYFGPGTRLTVL.

On this clone: In the same sample, other DNA sequences code for this CDR3. The chain recombines TRBV28 with TRBJ2-7; 8 bases fit TRBD1. The germline V gene has CDR1 MDHEN and CDR2 SYDVKM. This CDR3 spans 12 amino acids. J gave up 6 bases and V 5 bases, and 3 bases lay outside the gene matches. The CDR3 DNA reads as TGTGCCAGCAGTAGACAGGGGATCGAGCAGTACTTC. This encodes CASSRQGIEQYF. Full variable domain (missing parts from reference TRBV28 and TRBJ2-7): DVKVTQSSRYLVKRTGEKVFLECVQDMDHENMFWYRQDPGLGLRLIYFSYDVKMKEKGDIPEGYSVSREKKERFSLILESASTNQTSMYLCASSRQGIEQYFGPGTRLTVT.

The chain combines TRBV5-1 with TRBJ1-1, with no clear D. V lost 4 bases and J 2 bases, leaving 12 bases between the germline ends. Germline V gene sequence: CDR1 SGHRS, CDR2 YFSETQ. CDR3 length: 14 amino acids. The CDR3 bases are TGCGCCAGCAGCCTTTTAACAGTTAACACTGAAGCTTTCTTT. Protein sequence: CASSLLTVNTEAFF.

CDR3 nucleotide sequence: TGTGCCAGCAGTACCGGACAGCTGAGCTCTGGAAACACCATATATTTT. This translates into CASSTGQLSSGNTIYF. This sequence joins TRBV25-1 and TRBJ1-3; possible D gene TRBD1, 6 bases. V lost 5 bases and J 0 bases, leaving 14 bases between the germline ends. This CDR3 contains 16 residues. Per the germline V gene, CDR1 is MGHDK and CDR2 is SYGVNS.

The J gene is TRBJ2-3, the V gene TRBV5-1, with 11 bases matching TRBD1. Germline-derived CDR1 and CDR2 are SGHRS and YFSETQ. With 5 bases clipped from V and 4 bases from J, the junction kept 12 bases outside the gene matches. CDR3 length: 17 residues. In nucleotides, the CDR3 is TGCGCCAGCAGTCCCGGGGACAGGGGGTTTGTGGCAGATACGCAGTATTTT. It translates to CASSPGDRGFVADTQYF.

This chain uses TRBV5-4 with TRBJ2-2, with 9 positions matching TRBD1. The V gene's germline CDR1 is SGHNT and CDR2 YYREEE (reference sequence). Unmatched junction bases numbered 6, after V lost 5 bases and J lost 4 bases. The CDR3 spans 15 residues. In DNA form, the CDR3 reads TGTGCCAGCAGTTGGGACAGGGACGTCACCGGGGAGCTGTTTTTT. This encodes CASSWDRDVTGELFF. Based on the CDR3 plus reference TRBV5-4 and TRBJ2-2, the full variable domain is ETGVTQSPTHLIKTRGQQVTLRCSSQSGHNTVSWYQQALGQGPQFIFQYYREEENGRGNFPPRFSGLQFPNYSSELNVNALELDDSALYLCASSWDRDVTGELFFGEGSRLTVL.

The genes are TRBV7-9 and TRBJ1-3, with a possible D match to TRBD1 (6 bases). CDR3 length: 16 amino acids. Trimming shortened V by 5 bases and J by 2 bases, and 16 bases separated the two germline ends. Germline lookup yields CDR1 SEHNR and CDR2 FQNEAQ (reference sequence). The CDR3 DNA is TGTGCCAGCAGCCCAAGGTGGGGGGGCGCTGGAAACACCATATATTTT. This sequence encodes CASSPRWGGAGNTIYF.

This CDR3 is CASSLAGGIAYEQYF. DNA of the CDR3: TGTGCCAGCAGTTTGGCAGGGGGTATCGCCTACGAGCAGTACTTC. The chain uses TRBV28 and TRBJ2-7, with 7 bases lining up with TRBD1. J was trimmed by 2 bases and V by 3 bases; bases with no gene match: 7. The CDR3 has 15 amino acids. Per germline, CDR1 MDHEN and CDR2 SYDVKM.

This clone was seen a single time. The rearrangement uses TRBV7-9 and TRBJ2-7; unclear D gene. Trimming stripped 2 bases from V and 7 bases from J, with 30 bases between. The CDR3 sequence is 19 residues long. Germline CDR1 and CDR2: SEHNR and FQNEAQ (reference sequence). Here the CDR3 DNA reads TGTGCCAGCAGCTTAAGCCCTCGAACTATAAGGGTTGAAGGTTTTGAGCAGTACTTC. The encoded protein is CASSLSPRTIRVEGFEQYF. Looking up the rest from reference TRBV7-9 and TRBJ2-7 gives the full variable domain: DTGVSQNPRHKITKRGQNVTFRCDPISEHNRLYWYRQTLGQGPEFLTYFQNEAQLEKSRLLSDRFSAERPKGSFSTLEIQRTEQGDSAMYLCASSLSPRTIRVEGFEQYFGPGTRLTVT.

CDR3 nucleotide sequence: TGTGCCAGCAGTTACCTGGACAGTAGGGATACGCAGTATTTT. It encodes CASSYLDSRDTQYF. The chain employs TRBV6-5 and TRBJ2-3, with a possible D match to TRBD1 (6 bases). This CDR3 is 14 amino acids long. Germline lookup yields CDR1 MNHEY and CDR2 SVGAGI. Deletions cut 2 bases from V and 6 bases from J, with 12 bases between.

The chain carries TRBV6-6 and TRBJ2-7; TRBD1 matches at 9 bases. CDR1 is MNHNY and CDR2 is SVGAGI in the germline V gene (reference sequence). With 7 bases clipped from V and 3 bases from J, the junction kept 7 bases outside the gene matches. This CDR3 comprises 14 residues. DNA for the CDR3: TGTGCCAGCACCCCGACAGGGGGAAACTACGAGCAGTACTTC. Translation gives CASTPTGGNYEQYF.

This sequence joins TRBV6-1 and TRBJ2-3; possible D gene TRBD1, 6 bases. The ends were cut back, 6 bases at V and 1 base at J, with 11 bases in the middle. This CDR3 region has 14 residues. The germline gives CDR1 MNHNS, CDR2 SASEGT. The chain's CDR3 is CASSDRWGTDTQYF. CDR3 nucleotides: TGTGCCAGCAGCGACAGGTGGGGCACAGATACGCAGTATTTT.

The J gene is TRBJ1-1, the V gene TRBV28; D unresolved. Trimming took 4 bases from V and 9 from J, leaving 21 bases between them. The V gene's germline CDR1 is MDHEN and CDR2 SYDVKM. The CDR3 runs to 15 residues. CDR3 sequence (DNA): TGTGCCAGCAGTTATCAGAATTACCGGGCGCCTAAAGCTTTCTTT. This encodes CASSYQNYRAPKAFF. The whole variable domain, filled in from reference TRBV28 and TRBJ1-1, reads DVKVTQSSRYLVKRTGEKVFLECVQDMDHENMFWYRQDPGLGLRLIYFSYDVKMKEKGDIPEGYSVSREKKERFSLILESASTNQTSMYLCASSYQNYRAPKAFFGQGTRLTVV.